A selection of T cell receptor beta chains follows, all from one sample in a study of T cell responses to AZD1222 COVID-19 vaccine. Repertoires were generated with immunoSEQ multiplex PCR, while TCRdb's copy carries only in-frame clones and drops some. The profile covers 100,000 or so clones, with over 90% appearing a single time and 1.5% to 2% taken by the ten largest. The sample consisted of peripheral blood, taken on day 0 of AZD1222 vaccination. These receptors all come from an adult in good health. Each CDR3 is given with its conserved first and last residue. Fields, in order: V gene, clone size, D gene, J gene, CDR3 protein, CDR3 DNA. D genes are given only for firm matches. A row's size may be missing; if present it is once, few, many or a size class.

TRBV11-3,.,.,TRBJ2-5,CASSSGPYQETQYF,TGTGCCAGCAGCTCTGGACCATACCAAGAGACCCAGTACTTC
TRBV10-3,.,TRBD2,TRBJ2-5,CAMGGDGEETQYF,TGTGCCATGGGGGGGGACGGGGAAGAGACCCAGTACTTC
TRBV7-9,.,TRBD1,TRBJ1-3,CASSSTGTGFSGNTIYF,TGTGCCAGCAGTTCAACCGGGACAGGCTTCTCTGGAAACACCATATATTTT
TRBV5-1,.,.,TRBJ2-5,CASSLGATGGKTQYF,TGCGCCAGCAGCTTGGGAGCGACAGGTGGAAAGACCCAGTACTTC
TRBV6-1,few,TRBD2,TRBJ2-7,CASSETAGRSEQYF,TGTGCCAGCAGTGAAACAGCGGGAAGGAGCGAGCAGTACTTC
TRBV2,.,.,TRBJ1-5,CASSPGRGSQPQHF,TGTGCCAGCAGTCCCGGAAGGGGAAGTCAGCCCCAGCATTTT
TRBV7-9,.,TRBD2,TRBJ2-5,CASSLGTAGVSGETQYF,TGTGCCAGCAGCTTAGGGACCGCGGGAGTTTCCGGGGAGACCCAGTACTTC
TRBV4-1,.,.,TRBJ1-5,CASSPLGGLRNQPQHF,TGCGCCAGCAGCCCCCTGGGGGGGCTACGGAATCAGCCCCAGCATTTT
TRBV3-1/TRBV3-2,.,TRBD1,TRBJ1-2,CASSQMTGIGGYTF,TGTGCCAGCAGCCAGATGACAGGGATAGGAGGCTACACCTTC
TRBV18,.,.,TRBJ1-4,CASSPTNRDEKLFF,TGTGCCAGCTCACCAACCAACAGGGATGAAAAACTGTTTTTT
TRBV6-1,.,TRBD2,TRBJ2-1,CASSEAGSGRDNEQFF,TGTGCCAGCAGTGAAGCAGGCAGCGGGAGAGACAATGAGCAGTTCTTC
TRBV27,.,.,TRBJ1-4,CASPGGSTQSNEKLFF,TGTGCCAGCCCCGGTGGGTCTACGCAAAGTAATGAAAAACTGTTTTTT
TRBV9,few,.,TRBJ2-1,CASSAMGYRTQFF,TGTGCCAGCAGCGCGATGGGGTACAGGACGCAGTTCTTC
TRBV2,.,.,TRBJ1-1,CASIGRNTEAFF,TGTGCCAGCATCGGCAGAAACACTGAAGCTTTCTTT
TRBV5-6,.,.,TRBJ2-5,CASSFGGRIEETQYF,TGTGCCAGCAGCTTTGGCGGCAGGATCGAAGAGACCCAGTACTTC
TRBV3-1/TRBV3-2,.,.,TRBJ1-3,CASSQGTYSGNTIYF,TGTGCCAGCAGCCAAGGGACATACTCTGGAAACACCATATATTTT
TRBV5-1,.,TRBD2,TRBJ2-1,CASSLSTSGSLLDEQFF,TGCGCCAGCAGCTTGAGCACTAGCGGGAGCCTCTTGGATGAGCAGTTCTTC
TRBV6-5,.,.,TRBJ1-4,CASSYSTAPESRKLFF,TGTGCCAGCAGTTACTCGACCGCTCCGGAGAGTAGAAAACTGTTTTTT
TRBV6-5,.,TRBD2,TRBJ2-3,CASSSLGTSAADTQYF,TGTGCCAGCAGTTCCCTAGGGACTAGCGCCGCAGATACGCAGTATTTT
TRBV7-2,.,TRBD1,TRBJ1-4,CASSWDRGQEKLFF,TGTGCCAGCAGCTGGGACAGGGGGCAAGAAAAACTGTTTTTT
TRBV6-1,.,.,TRBJ2-7,CASSEARDPYNEQYF,TGTGCCAGCAGTGAAGCCCGGGACCCATATAACGAGCAGTACTTC